The clone carrying this TCR beta chain was seen a handful of times. The antigen is not known. Time point meaning: after dendritic cell vaccination, including at tumor progression/relapse. These data belong to a study of glioma-infiltrating T cells after dendritic cell vaccination. As for the study in general: Patients had newly diagnosed or recurrent glioblastoma and received dendritic cell vaccines. Monocyte-derived dendritic cells, cultured about 7 days with IL-4 and GM-CSF, were pulsed with autologous tumor lysate.

Only in-frame clones appear in the TCRdb table, and some are missing; sequencing was by immunoSEQ multiplex PCR. The sample lists about 100,000 clones; around 80% were seen once. Study results and limitations: Longer survival after dendritic cell vaccination followed higher pretreatment TIL content. Complete blood and tumor specimen sets were limited to few patients.

This CDR3 is 16 amino acids long. Germline V gene data show CDR1 as SGHNT and CDR2 as YYREEE (reference sequence). V was cut by 3 bases and J by 0 bases, with 13 bases left in between. V usage is TRBV5-4 and J usage is TRBJ1-3, with unresolved D. The receptor was isolated from a human donor with glioblastoma. Sequences were derived from blood, sampled after dendritic cell vaccination. The CDR3 loop reads CASSSGGPSSGNTIYF. CDR3 nucleotide sequence: TGTGCCAGCAGCTCCGGAGGACCGAGCTCTGGAAACACCATATATTTT.